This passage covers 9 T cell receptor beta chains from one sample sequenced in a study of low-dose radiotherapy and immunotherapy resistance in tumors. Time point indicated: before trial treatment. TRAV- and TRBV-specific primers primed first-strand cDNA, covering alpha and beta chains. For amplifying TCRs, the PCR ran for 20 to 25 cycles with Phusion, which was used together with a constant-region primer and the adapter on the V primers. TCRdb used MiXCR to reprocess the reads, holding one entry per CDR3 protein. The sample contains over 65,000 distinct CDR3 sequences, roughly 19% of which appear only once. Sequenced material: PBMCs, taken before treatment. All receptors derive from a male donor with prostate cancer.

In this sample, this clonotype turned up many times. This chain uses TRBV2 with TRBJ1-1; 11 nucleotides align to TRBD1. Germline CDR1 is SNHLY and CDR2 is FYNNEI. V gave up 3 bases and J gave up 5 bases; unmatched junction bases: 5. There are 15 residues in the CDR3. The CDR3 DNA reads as TGTGCCAGCAGTGAGGACAGGGGGCGCGGAACTGAAGCTTTCTTT. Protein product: CASSEDRGRGTEAFF.

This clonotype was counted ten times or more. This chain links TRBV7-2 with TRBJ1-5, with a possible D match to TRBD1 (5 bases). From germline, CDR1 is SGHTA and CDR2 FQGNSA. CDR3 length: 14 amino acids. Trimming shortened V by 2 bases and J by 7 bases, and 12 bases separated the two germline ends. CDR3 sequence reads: CASSLMGVGQPQHF. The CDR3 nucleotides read TGTGCCAGCAGCTTAATGGGGGTAGGGCAGCCCCAGCATTTT.

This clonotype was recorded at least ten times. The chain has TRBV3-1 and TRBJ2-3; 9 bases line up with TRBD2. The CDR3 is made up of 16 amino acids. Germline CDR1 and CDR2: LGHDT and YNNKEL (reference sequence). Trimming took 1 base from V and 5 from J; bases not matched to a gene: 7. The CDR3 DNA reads TGTGCCAGCAGCCAAGGTTTGCGGGGGGGAAGAGATACGCAGTATTTT. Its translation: CASSQGLRGGRDTQYF.

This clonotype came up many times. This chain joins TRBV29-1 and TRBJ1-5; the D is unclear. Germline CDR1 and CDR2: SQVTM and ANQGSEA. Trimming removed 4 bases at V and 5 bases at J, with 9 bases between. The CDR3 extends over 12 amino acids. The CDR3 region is CSVGLKDQPQHF. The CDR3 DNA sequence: TGCAGCGTTGGGTTGAAGGATCAGCCCCAGCATTTT.

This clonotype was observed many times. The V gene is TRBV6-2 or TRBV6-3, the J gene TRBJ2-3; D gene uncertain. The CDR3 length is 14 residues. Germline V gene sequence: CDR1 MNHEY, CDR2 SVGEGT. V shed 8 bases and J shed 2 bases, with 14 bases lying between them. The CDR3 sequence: CASLPSYITDTQYF. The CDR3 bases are TGTGCCAGCCTACCCTCATATATCACAGATACGCAGTATTTT.

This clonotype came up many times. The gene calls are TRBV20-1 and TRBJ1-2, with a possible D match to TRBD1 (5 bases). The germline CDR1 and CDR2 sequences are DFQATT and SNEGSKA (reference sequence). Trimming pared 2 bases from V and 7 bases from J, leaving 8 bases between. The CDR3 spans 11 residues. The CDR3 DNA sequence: TGCAGTGCTAGATGGGGGTTTGGCTACACCTTC. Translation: CSARWGFGYTF.

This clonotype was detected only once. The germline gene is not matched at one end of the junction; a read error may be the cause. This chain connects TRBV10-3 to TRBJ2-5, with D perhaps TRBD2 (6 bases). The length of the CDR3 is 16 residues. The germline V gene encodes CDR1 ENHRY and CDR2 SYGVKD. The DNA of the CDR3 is TGTCCCATCAGTGAGGATGTGGGGGGAGGTCGAGAGACCCAGTACTTC. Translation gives CPISEDVGGGRETQYF.

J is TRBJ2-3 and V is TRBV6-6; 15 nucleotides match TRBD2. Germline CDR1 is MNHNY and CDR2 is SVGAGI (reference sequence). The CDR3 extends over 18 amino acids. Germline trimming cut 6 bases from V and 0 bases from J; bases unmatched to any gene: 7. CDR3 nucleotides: TGTGCCAGCAGACCCTCCGGGACTAGCGGGGGGAGCACAGATACGCAGTATTTT. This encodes CASRPSGTSGGSTDTQYF.

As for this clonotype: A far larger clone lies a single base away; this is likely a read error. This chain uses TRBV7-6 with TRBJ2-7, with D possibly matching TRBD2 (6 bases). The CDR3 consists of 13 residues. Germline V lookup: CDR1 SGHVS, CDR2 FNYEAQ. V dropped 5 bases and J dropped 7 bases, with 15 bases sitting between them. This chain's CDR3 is CASSTADYNEQYF. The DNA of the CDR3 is TGTGCCAGCAGCACTGCGGACTACAATGAGCAGTACTTC. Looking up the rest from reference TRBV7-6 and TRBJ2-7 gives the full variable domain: GAGVSQSPRYKVTKRGQDVALRCDPISGHVSLYWYRQALGQGPEFLTYFNYEAQQDKSGLPNDRFSAERPEGSISTLTIQRTEQRDSAMYRCASSTADYNEQYFGPGTRLTVT.